The subject of this entry is one TCR beta chain. These data originate in a study of T cells in Graves' hyperthyroidism and ophthalmopathy. The trim removed 5 bases at V and 9 bases at J, leaving 9 bases unmatched. CDR3 size: 14 residues. Germline loops: CDR1 SEHNR, CDR2 FQNEAQ (reference sequence). RNA transcripts were the template for amplifying TCR beta CDR3 regions. Primed by the HTBI set, a first-round RT-PCR was run on the TCR CDR3. TCRdb fed the multiplex PCR reads into MiXCR, producing one record per CDR3 protein. Among about 180,000 distinct CDR3 sequences, more than 15% were seen once, and the ten largest hold 25% to 30%. The authors took PBMCs from roughly 9.7 ml fresh peripheral blood.

This rearrangement joins TRBV7-9 to TRBJ2-1; TRBD1 agrees at 8 bases. The sequenced sample consisted of blood. The TCR was taken from a woman aged 45-59 years with Graves' hyperthyroidism. In DNA form, the CDR3 reads TGTGCCAGCAGCCCCGGGACAGGTCTGCGTGAGCAGTTCTTC. It codes for CASSPGTGLREQFF.